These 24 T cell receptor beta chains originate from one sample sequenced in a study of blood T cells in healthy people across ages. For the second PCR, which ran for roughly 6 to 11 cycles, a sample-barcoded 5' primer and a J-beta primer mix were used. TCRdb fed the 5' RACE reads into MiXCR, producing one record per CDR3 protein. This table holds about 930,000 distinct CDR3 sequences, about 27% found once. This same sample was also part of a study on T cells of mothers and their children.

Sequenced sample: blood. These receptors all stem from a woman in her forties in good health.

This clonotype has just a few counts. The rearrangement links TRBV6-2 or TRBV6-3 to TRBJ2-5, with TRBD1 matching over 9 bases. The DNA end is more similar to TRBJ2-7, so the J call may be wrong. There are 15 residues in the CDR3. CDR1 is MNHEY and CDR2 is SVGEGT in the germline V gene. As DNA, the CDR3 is TGTGCCAGCAGTTACCCCGGGACAGGGCACGGCGAGCAGTACTTC. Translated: CASSYPGTGHGEQYF.

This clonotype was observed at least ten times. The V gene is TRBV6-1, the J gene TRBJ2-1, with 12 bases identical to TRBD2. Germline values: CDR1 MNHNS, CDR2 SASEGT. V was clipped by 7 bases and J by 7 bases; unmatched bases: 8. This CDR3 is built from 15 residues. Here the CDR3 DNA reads TGTGCCAGCACCACCGGGACTAGCGGGTGGAATGAGCAGTTCTTC. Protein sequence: CASTTGTSGWNEQFF.

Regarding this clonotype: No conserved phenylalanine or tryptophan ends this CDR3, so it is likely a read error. Here the CDR3 DNA reads TGCGCCAGCAGCTTGTCAGGCACAACCTACGAGCAGTACGGC. It is translated as CASSLSGTTYEQYG. This chain links TRBV5-1 with TRBJ2-7; D ambiguous. Germline V CDR1 and CDR2: SGHRS, YFSETQ. Trimming took 1 base from V and 2 from J, leaving 10 bases between them. The CDR3 is 14 residues long.

The CDR3 protein is CASWSGWGNTIYF. DNA for the CDR3: TGTGCCAGCTGGTCAGGGTGGGGAAACACCATATATTTT. The chain carries TRBV3-1 and TRBJ1-3; possibly TRBD1 for D (5 bases). The V and J ends lost 8 bases and 4 bases respectively, with 12 bases between them. CDR1 is LGHDT and CDR2 is YNNKEL in the germline V gene (reference sequence). The CDR3 is 13 amino acids.

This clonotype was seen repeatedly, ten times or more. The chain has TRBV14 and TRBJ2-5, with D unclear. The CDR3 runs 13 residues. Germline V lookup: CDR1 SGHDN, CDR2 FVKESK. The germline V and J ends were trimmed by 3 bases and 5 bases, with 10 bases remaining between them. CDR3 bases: TGTGCCAGCAGCCACCTAACAAGCGAGACCCAGTACTTC. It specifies CASSHLTSETQYF.

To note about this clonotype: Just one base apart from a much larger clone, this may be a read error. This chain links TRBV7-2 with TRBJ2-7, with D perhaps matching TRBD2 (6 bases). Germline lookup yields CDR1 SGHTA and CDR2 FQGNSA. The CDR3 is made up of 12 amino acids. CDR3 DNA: TGTGCCGGCAGCAACCGGAGGGACGAGCAGTACTTC. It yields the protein CAGSNRRDEQYF.

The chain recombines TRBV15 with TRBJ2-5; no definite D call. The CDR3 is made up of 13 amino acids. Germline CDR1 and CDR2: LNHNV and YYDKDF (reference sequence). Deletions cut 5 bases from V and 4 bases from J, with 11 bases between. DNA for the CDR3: TGTGCCACCAGCTCCCCCAGCCGAGAGACCCAGTACTTC. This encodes CATSSPSRETQYF.

CDR3 sequence (DNA): TGTGCCAGCACGCCCCCCGGGACAGGGAGCTCACCCCTCCACTTT. It encodes CASTPPGTGSSPLHF. The chain employs TRBV7-9 and TRBJ1-6; 9 nucleotides align to TRBD1. CDR1 and CDR2 from the germline V gene are SEHNR and FQNEAQ (reference sequence). This CDR3 is 15 amino acids long. J lost 10 bases, V lost 7 bases, and 11 bases had no gene match. The full variable domain, rest sourced from reference TRBV7-9 and TRBJ1-6, is DTGVSQNPRHKITKRGQNVTFRCDPISEHNRLYWYRQTLGQGPEFLTYFQNEAQLEKSRLLSDRFSAERPKGSFSTLEIQRTEQGDSAMYLCASTPPGTGSSPLHFGNGTRLTVT.

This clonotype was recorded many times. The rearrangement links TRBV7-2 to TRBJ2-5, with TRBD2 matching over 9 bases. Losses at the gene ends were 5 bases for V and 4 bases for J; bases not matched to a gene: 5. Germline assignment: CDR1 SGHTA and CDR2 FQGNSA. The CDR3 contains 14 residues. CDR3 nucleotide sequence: TGTGCCAGCAGCCCTAGCGGGAAAGTAGAGACCCAGTACTTC. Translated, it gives CASSPSGKVETQYF.

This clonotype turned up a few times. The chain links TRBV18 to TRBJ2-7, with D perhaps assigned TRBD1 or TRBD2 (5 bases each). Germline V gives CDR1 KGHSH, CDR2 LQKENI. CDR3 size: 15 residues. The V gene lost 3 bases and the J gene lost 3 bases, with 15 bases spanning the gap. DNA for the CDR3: TGTGCCAGCTCACCTCCCGACCGGGACGGCTACGAGCAGTACTTC. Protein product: CASSPPDRDGYEQYF.

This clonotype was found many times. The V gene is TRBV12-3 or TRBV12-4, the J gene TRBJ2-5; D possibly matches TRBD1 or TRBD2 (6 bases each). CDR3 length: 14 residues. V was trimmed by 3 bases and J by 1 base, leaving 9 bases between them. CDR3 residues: CASSFKGGQETQYF. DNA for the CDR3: TGTGCCAGCAGTTTTAAGGGGGGCCAAGAGACCCAGTACTTC.

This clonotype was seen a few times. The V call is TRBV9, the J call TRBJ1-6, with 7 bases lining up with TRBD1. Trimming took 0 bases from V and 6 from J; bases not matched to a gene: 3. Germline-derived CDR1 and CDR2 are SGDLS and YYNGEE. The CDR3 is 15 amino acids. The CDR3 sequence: CASSVGGTVNSPLHF. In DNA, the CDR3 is TGTGCCAGCAGCGTAGGGGGGACAGTTAATTCACCCCTCCACTTT.

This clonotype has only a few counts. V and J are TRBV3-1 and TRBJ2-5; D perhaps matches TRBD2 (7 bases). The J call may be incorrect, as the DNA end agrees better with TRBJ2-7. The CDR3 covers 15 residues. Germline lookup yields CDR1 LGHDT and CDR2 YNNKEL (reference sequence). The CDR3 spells CASSPFGGGSYEQYF. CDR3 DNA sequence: TGTGCCAGCAGCCCTTTTGGGGGGGGCAGCTACGAGCAGTACTTC.

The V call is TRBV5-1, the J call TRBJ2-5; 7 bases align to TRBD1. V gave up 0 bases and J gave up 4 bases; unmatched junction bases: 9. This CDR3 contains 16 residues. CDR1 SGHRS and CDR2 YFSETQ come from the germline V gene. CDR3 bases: TGCGCCAGCAGCTTGGAAAGGGGGCAGGTCGGAGAGACCCAGTACTTC. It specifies CASSLERGQVGETQYF.

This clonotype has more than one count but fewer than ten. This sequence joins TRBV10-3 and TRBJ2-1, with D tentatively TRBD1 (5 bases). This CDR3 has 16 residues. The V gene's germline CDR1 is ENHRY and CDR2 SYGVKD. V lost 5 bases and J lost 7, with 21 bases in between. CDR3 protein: CAISNVAQGRGNEQFF. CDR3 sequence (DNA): TGTGCCATCAGTAATGTGGCCCAGGGTAGAGGTAATGAGCAGTTCTTC.

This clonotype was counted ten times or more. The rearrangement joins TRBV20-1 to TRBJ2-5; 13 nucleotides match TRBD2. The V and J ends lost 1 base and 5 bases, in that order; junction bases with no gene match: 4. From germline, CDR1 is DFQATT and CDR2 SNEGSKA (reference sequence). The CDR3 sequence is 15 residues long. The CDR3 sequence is CSARGLAGGGETQYF. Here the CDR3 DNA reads TGCAGTGCTAGAGGACTAGCGGGGGGAGGTGAGACCCAGTACTTC.

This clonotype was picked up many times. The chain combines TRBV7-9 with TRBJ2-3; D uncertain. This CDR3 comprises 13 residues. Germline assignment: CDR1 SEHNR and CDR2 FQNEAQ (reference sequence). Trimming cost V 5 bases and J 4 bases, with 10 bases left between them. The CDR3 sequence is CASSRRNPDTQYF. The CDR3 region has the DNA TGTGCCAGCAGCCGCCGGAACCCAGATACGCAGTATTTT.

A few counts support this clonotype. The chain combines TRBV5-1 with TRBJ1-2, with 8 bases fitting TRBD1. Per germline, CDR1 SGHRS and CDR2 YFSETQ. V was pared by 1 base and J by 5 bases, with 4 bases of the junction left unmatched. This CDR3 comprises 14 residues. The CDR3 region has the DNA TGCGCCAGCAGCTTGCCGGGACAGGAGTATGGCTACACCTTC. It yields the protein CASSLPGQEYGYTF.

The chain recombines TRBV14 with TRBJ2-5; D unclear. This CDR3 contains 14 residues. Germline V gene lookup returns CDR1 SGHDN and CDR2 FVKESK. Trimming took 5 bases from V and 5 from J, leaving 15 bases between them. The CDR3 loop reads CASSDRNGRETQYF. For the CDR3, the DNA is TGTGCCAGCAGCGACCGTAACGGCCGGGAGACCCAGTACTTC. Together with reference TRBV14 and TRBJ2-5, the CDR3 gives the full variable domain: EAGVTQFPSHSVIEKGQTVTLRCDPISGHDNLYWYRRVMGKEIKFLLHFVKESKQDESGMPNNRFLAERTGGTYSTLKVQPAELEDSGVYFCASSDRNGRETQYFGPGTRLLVL.

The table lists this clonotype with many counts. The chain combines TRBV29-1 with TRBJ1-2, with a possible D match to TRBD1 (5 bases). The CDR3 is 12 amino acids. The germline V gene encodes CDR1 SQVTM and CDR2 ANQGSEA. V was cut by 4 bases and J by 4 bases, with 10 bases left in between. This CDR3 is CSVAGGSYGYTF. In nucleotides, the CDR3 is TGCAGCGTTGCTGGGGGGAGCTATGGCTACACCTTC.

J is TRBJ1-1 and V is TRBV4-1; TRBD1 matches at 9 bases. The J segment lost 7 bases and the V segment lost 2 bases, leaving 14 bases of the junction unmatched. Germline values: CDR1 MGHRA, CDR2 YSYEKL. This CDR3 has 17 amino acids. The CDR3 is CASSQQNLIGQGFEAFF. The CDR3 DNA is TGCGCCAGCAGCCAACAGAACTTAATCGGACAGGGGTTTGAAGCTTTCTTT.

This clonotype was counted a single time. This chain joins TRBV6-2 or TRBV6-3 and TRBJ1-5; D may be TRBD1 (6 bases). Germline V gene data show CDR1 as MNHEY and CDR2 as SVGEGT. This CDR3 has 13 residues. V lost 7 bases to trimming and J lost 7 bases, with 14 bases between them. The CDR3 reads CASTKQGTQPQHF. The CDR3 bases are TGTGCCAGCACTAAACAGGGAACCCAGCCCCAGCATTTT.

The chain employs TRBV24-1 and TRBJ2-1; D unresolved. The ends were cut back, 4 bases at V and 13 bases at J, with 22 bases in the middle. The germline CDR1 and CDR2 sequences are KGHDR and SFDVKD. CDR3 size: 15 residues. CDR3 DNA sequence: TGTGCCACCAGTGAGCCGGACCTGCGTGAAAGTTCTCAGTTCTTC. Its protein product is CATSEPDLRESSQFF.

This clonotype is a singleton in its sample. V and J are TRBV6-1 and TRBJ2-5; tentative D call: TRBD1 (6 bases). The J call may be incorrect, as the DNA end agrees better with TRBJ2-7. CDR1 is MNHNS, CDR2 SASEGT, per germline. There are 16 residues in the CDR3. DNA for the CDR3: TGTGCCAGCAGCCCCTTGACAGGCGGCTACTACTACGAGCAGTACTTC. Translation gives CASSPLTGGYYYEQYF.